These 9 T cell receptor beta chains came from one sample sequenced in a study of shared T cell receptors in the human thymus. This table comes from immunoSEQ multiplex PCR, and its TCRdb copy is limited to in-frame clones, with some not included. Of hundreds of thousands of clones listed, approximately 88% are singletons. Another study also made use of these data, one on human thymus T cells.

Material for sequencing was thymocytes. These receptors originate from a boy younger than two with a congenital heart defect.

The rearrangement uses TRBV19 and TRBJ1-5; D is unresolved. Germline lookup yields CDR1 LNHDA and CDR2 SQIVND (reference sequence). The CDR3 length is 20 residues. V was cut by 2 bases and J by 4 bases, with 27 bases left in between. CDR3 protein: CASSIPRPPRWREGNQPQHF. CDR3 nucleotide sequence: TGTGCCAGTAGTATACCTAGACCCCCCCGGTGGCGGGAAGGAAATCAGCCCCAGCATTTT.

The chain uses TRBV27 and TRBJ1-5, with 7 bases matching TRBD1. This CDR3 is built from 17 residues. Losses at the gene ends were 4 bases for V and 0 bases for J; bases not matched to a gene: 9. Germline CDR1 is MNHEY and CDR2 is SMNVEV (reference sequence). The CDR3: CASSSTGDSYSNQPQHF. The DNA of the CDR3 is TGTGCCAGCAGTTCAACAGGGGATTCCTATAGCAATCAGCCCCAGCATTTT.

The chain joins TRBV28 to TRBJ2-1; a possible D gene is TRBD2 (5 bases). The CDR3 runs 14 residues. Trimming pared 3 bases from V and 4 bases from J, leaving 10 bases between. The germline V gene has CDR1 MDHEN and CDR2 SYDVKM. In DNA, the CDR3 is TGTGCCAGCAGTTTTCCTCGGACTTACAATGAGCAGTTCTTC. This encodes CASSFPRTYNEQFF.

The genes are TRBV28 and TRBJ2-7; D may be TRBD1 (5 bases). CDR3 length: 14 amino acids. V was pared by 5 bases and J by 5 bases, with 16 bases between. CDR1 is MDHEN and CDR2 is SYDVKM in the germline V gene. The CDR3 region is CASSLTAGSHEQYF. CDR3 sequence (DNA): TGTGCCAGCAGTCTCACGGCAGGGTCCCACGAGCAGTACTTC.

J is TRBJ2-7 and V is TRBV2; the D gene is possibly TRBD2 (6 bases). This CDR3 comprises 19 residues. The V and J ends lost 5 bases and 5 bases respectively, with 31 bases between them. CDR1 and CDR2 (germline): SNHLY, FYNNEI. CDR3 sequence reads: CASSRLDGGDAQRANEQYF. Here the CDR3 DNA reads TGTGCCAGCAGTCGCCTGGACGGCGGGGACGCCCAGCGGGCGAACGAGCAGTACTTC.

This clone was found a few times. The rearrangement links TRBV4-1 to TRBJ2-2, with 7 bases matching TRBD2. V trimming: 1 base; J trimming: 4 bases; junction bases outside the gene matches: 6. This CDR3 contains 16 residues. From germline, CDR1 is MGHRA and CDR2 YSYEKL. The DNA of the CDR3 is TGCGCCAGCAGCCAAGGGGAGGGCCTCAGCACCGGGGAGCTGTTTTTT. Translated: CASSQGEGLSTGELFF.

The rearrangement uses TRBV4-1 and TRBJ2-6; 9 positions agree with TRBD2. CDR3 size: 19 residues. Germline V gives CDR1 MGHRA, CDR2 YSYEKL. V lost 4 bases, J lost 0 bases, and 10 bases stayed unmatched. CDR3 nucleotides: TGCGCCAGCAGCCGAGGGCCAGCGGGAGGTCCCTCTGGGGCCAACGTCCTGACTTTC. Translated: CASSRGPAGGPSGANVLTF.

V is TRBV11-2 and J is TRBJ2-5; 8 nucleotides agree with TRBD2. The CDR3 sequence is 19 residues long. V gave up 4 bases and J gave up 2 bases; unmatched junction bases: 18. Germline CDR1 is SGHAT and CDR2 is FQNNGV. The CDR3, as DNA: TGTGCCAGCAGCTCCGGTTCTGCACTAGCGGCTAAAAATCAAGAGACCCAGTACTTC. Translating gives CASSSGSALAAKNQETQYF.

V is TRBV5-1 and J is TRBJ1-1; D might be TRBD1 (5 bases). Trimming shortened V by 4 bases and J by 0 bases, and 19 bases separated the two germline ends. Germline V gene data show CDR1 as SGHRS and CDR2 as YFSETQ. The CDR3 contains 17 residues. The CDR3 spells CASSLGWQGAMNTEAFF. The CDR3 DNA follows: TGCGCCAGCAGCCTCGGATGGCAGGGTGCCATGAACACTGAAGCTTTCTTT.